What follows are 5 T cell receptor beta chains derived from one specimen sequenced in a study of regulatory T cells in long-lasting Graves disease. This sample's time point: newly diagnosed GD, antithyroid drugs for less than 3 months. Making the TCR library involved RNA that had been extracted from PBMCs. The TCR beta library used iRepertoire HTBI primers with Arm-PCR amplification of CDR3. MiXCR, run by TCRdb on the multiplex PCR reads, gives a single entry per CDR3 protein. The sample includes 550,000 to 700,000 distinct CDR3 sequences, about 16% seen only once; the top ten take around 12%. These data are also associated with another study on T cells in Graves' hyperthyroidism and ophthalmopathy.

The material sequenced was peripheral blood mononuclear cells (PBMCs), taken at new diagnosis, from a patient treated with antithyroid drugs. Receptors were obtained from a young man with Graves disease.

In its sample, this clonotype was seen a few times. V usage is TRBV6-5 and J usage is TRBJ1-2; TRBD1 might be the D (5 bases). Looked up from germline, CDR1 is MNHEY and CDR2 is SVGAGI. Trimming cost V 1 base and J 6 bases, with 12 bases left between them. The CDR3 has 14 residues. This CDR3 is CASSYYWGEDGYTF. In DNA, the CDR3 is TGTGCCAGCAGTTACTATTGGGGGGAGGATGGCTACACCTTC.

At least ten counts were recorded for this clonotype. V and J are TRBV27 and TRBJ1-1, with 8 bases that match TRBD1. V shed 5 bases, J shed 6 bases, and the junction held 11 bases outside the gene matches. The CDR3 has 15 amino acids. Germline V gene lookup returns CDR1 MNHEY and CDR2 SMNVEV (reference sequence). CDR3 loop: CASSPGQGRGAEAFF. The DNA of the CDR3 is TGTGCCAGCAGTCCCGGACAGGGACGGGGGGCTGAAGCTTTCTTT.

The chain recombines TRBV20-1 with TRBJ1-2; a possible D gene is TRBD1 (5 bases). The length of the CDR3 is 15 residues. The V end lost 4 bases, the J end lost 4 bases, and 19 bases lay between the germline ends. CDR1 and CDR2 (germline): DFQATT, SNEGSKA (reference sequence). CDR3 bases: TGCAGTGCTACCCGGGGCTCGCTTGAATCCTATGGCTACACCTTC. Its protein is CSATRGSLESYGYTF.

The chain is built from TRBV12-3 or TRBV12-4 and TRBJ2-2; 7 bases match TRBD2. Trimming took 5 bases from V and 4 from J; bases not matched to a gene: 13. This CDR3 has 17 amino acids. The CDR3 here is CASSPEYAGDSTGELFF. DNA for the CDR3: TGTGCCAGCAGTCCGGAATATGCGGGAGATTCCACCGGGGAGCTGTTTTTT.

A remark on this clonotype: A read error may account for a junction end that differs from germline. The genes are TRBV28 and TRBJ1-2; D not resolved. The length of the CDR3 is 17 residues. The germline V gene has CDR1 MDHEN and CDR2 SYDVKM. CDR3 bases: TGTGCCAGCAGTTTACTCGGCCTTGGCAGAGACACTTATGACTACACCTTC. Translated: CASSLLGLGRDTYDYTF.